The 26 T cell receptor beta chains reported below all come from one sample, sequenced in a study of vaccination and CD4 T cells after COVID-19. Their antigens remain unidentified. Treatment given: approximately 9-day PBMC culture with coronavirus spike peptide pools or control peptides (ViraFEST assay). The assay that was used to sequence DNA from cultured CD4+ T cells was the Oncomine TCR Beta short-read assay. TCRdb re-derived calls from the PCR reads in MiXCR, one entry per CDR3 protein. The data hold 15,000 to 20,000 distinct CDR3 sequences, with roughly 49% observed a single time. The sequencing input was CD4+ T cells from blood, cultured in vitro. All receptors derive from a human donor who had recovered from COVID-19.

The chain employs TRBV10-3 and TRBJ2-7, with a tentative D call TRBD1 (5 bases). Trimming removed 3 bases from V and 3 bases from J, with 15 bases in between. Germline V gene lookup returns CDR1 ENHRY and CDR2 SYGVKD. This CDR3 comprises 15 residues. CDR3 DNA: TGTGCCATCAGTGAAGAAGTGACAGTAAACTACGAGCAGTACTTC. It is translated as CAISEEVTVNYEQYF.

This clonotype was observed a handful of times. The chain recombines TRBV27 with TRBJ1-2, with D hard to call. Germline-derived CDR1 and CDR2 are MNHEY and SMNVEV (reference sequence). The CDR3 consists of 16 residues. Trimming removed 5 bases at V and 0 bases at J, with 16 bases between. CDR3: CASSPHRALANYGYTF. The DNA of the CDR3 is TGTGCCAGCAGTCCTCATAGGGCCCTAGCTAACTATGGCTACACCTTC.

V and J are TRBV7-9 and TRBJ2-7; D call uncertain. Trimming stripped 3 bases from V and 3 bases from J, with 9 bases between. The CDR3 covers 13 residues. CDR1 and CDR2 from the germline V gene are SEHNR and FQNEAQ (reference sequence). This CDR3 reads CASSFSVGYEQYF. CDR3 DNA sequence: TGTGCCAGCAGCTTCTCGGTGGGCTACGAGCAGTACTTC.

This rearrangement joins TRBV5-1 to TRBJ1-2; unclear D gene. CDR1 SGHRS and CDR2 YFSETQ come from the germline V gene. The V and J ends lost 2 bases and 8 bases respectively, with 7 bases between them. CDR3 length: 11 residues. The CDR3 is CASSFNGGYTF. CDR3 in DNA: TGCGCCAGCAGCTTCAATGGGGGCTACACCTTC. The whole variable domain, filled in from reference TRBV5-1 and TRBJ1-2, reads KAGVTQTPRYLIKTRGQQVTLSCSPISGHRSVSWYQQTPGQGLQFLFEYFSETQRNKGNFPGRFSGRQFSNSRSEMNVSTLELGDSALYLCASSFNGGYTFGSGTRLTVV.

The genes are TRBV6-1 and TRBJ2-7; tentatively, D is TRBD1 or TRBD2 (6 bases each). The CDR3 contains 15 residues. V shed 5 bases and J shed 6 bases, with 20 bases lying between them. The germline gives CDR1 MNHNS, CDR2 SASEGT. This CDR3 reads CASSRRDIFSSEQYF. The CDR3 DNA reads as TGTGCCAGCAGTCGGCGGGACATTTTTTCTTCCGAGCAGTACTTC.

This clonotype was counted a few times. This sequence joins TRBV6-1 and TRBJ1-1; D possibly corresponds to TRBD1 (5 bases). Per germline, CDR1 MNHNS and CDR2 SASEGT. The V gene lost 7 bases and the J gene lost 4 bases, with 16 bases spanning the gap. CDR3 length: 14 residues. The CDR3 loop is CASKDTGSVTEAFF. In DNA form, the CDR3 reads TGTGCCAGCAAGGACACAGGTTCGGTCACTGAAGCTTTCTTT.

In DNA form, the CDR3 reads TGTGCCAGCAGTCCGGTGGGGGGGCCCAACTACGAGCAGTACTTC. This gives the protein CASSPVGGPNYEQYF. The V gene is TRBV28, the J gene TRBJ2-7; D is possibly TRBD2 (7 bases). CDR1 and CDR2 from the germline V gene are MDHEN and SYDVKM. V dropped 5 bases and J dropped 3 bases, with 17 bases sitting between them. The CDR3 runs 15 residues.

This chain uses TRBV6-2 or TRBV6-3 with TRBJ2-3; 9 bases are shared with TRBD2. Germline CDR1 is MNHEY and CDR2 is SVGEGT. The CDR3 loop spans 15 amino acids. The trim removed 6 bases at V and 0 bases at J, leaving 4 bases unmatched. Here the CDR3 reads CASSPGLASTDTQYF. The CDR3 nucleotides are TGTGCCAGCAGCCCCGGACTAGCGAGCACAGATACGCAGTATTTT.

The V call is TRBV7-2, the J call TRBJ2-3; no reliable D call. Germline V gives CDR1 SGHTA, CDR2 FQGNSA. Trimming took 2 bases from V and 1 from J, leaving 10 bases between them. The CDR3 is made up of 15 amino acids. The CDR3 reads CASSLRTSRTDTQYF. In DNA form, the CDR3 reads TGTGCCAGCAGCTTAAGGACCTCTCGCACAGATACGCAGTATTTT.

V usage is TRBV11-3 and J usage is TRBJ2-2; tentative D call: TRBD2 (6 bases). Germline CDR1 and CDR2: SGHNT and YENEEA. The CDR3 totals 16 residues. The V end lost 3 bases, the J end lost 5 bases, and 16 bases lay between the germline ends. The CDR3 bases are TGTGCCAGCAGCTTTATGCCCGGGGGAGGAACCGGGGAGCTGTTTTTT. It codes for CASSFMPGGGTGELFF.

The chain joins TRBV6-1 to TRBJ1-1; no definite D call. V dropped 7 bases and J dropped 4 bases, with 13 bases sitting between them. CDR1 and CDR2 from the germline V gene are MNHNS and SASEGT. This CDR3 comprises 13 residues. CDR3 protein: CASTLGLSTEAFF. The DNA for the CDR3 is TGTGCCAGCACCCTAGGACTTTCCACTGAAGCTTTCTTT.

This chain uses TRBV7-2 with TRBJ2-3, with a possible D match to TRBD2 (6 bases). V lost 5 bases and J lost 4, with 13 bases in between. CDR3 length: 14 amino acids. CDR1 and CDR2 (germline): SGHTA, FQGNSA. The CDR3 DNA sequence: TGTGCCAGCAGCCAAGTGAGGGAGGCAGATACGCAGTATTTT. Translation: CASSQVREADTQYF.

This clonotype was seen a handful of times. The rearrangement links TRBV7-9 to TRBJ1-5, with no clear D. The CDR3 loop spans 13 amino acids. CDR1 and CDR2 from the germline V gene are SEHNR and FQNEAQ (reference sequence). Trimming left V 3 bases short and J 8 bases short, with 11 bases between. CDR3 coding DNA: TGTGCCAGCAGCTTGGTGGGGAGGGAGCCCCAGCATTTT. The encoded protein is CASSLVGREPQHF.

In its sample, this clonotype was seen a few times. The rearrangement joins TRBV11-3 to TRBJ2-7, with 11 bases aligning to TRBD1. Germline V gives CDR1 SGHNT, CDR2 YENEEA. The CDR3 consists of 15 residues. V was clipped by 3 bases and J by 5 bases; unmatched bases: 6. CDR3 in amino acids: CASSFMGQGVHEQYF. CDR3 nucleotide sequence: TGTGCCAGCAGCTTTATGGGACAGGGGGTCCACGAGCAGTACTTC.

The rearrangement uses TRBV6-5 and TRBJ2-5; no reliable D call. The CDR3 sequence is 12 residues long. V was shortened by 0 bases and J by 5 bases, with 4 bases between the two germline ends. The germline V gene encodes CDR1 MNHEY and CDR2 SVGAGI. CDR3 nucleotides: TGTGCCAGCAGTTACTCGAGGGAGACCCAGTACTTC. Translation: CASSYSRETQYF.

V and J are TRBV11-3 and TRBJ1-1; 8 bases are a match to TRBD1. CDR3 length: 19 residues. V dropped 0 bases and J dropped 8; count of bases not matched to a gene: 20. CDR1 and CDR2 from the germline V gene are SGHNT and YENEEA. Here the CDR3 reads CASSLDSRGQALRTWEAFF. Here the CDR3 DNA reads TGTGCCAGCAGCTTAGATAGTAGGGGACAGGCTCTTCGAACTTGGGAAGCTTTCTTT. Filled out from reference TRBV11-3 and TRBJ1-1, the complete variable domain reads EAGVVQSPRYKIIEKKQPVAFWCNPISGHNTLYWYLQNLGQGPELLIRYENEEAVDDSQLPKDRFSAERLKGVDSTLKIQPAELGDSAVYLCASSLDSRGQALRTWEAFFGQGTRLTVV.

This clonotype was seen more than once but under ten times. The CDR3 loop reads CASSLDGIGAFF. DNA for the CDR3: TGTGCCAGCAGCTTAGATGGGATAGGGGCTTTCTTT. The chain employs TRBV7-6 and TRBJ1-1; D remains unclear. V lost 1 base to trimming and J lost 11 bases, with 11 bases between them. CDR3 length: 12 residues. The germline CDR1 and CDR2 sequences are SGHVS and FNYEAQ.

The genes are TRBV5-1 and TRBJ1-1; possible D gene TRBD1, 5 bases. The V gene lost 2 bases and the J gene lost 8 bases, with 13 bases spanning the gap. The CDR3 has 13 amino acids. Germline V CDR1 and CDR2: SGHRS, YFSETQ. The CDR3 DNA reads TGCGCCAGCAGCTTATCCCCAGGGAGAGAAGCTTTCTTT. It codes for CASSLSPGREAFF.

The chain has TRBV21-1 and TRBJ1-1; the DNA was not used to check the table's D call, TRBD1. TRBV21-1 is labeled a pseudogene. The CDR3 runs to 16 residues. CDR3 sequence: CASTRPEGGQGTEAFF. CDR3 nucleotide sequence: TGTGCCAGCACTCGGCCCGAAGGGGGGCAAGGCACTGAAGCTTTCTTT.

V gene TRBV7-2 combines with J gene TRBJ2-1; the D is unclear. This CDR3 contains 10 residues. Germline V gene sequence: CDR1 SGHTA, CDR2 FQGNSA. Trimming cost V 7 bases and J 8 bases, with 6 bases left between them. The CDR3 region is CASKVYEQFF. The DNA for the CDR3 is TGTGCCAGCAAAGTGTATGAGCAGTTCTTC.

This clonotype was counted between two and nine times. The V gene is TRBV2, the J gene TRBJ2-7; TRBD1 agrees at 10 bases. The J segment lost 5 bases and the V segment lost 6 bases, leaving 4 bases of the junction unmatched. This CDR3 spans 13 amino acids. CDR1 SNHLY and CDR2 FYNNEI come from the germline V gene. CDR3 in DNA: TGTGCCAGCAGCTCCGACAGGGGGCACGAGCAGTACTTC. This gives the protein CASSSDRGHEQYF. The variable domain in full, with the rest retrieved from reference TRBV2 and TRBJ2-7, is EPEVTQTPSHQVTQMGQEVILRCVPISNHLYFYWYRQILGQKVEFLVSFYNNEISEKSEIFDDQFSVERPDGSNFTLKIRSTKLEDSAMYFCASSSDRGHEQYFGPGTRLTVT.

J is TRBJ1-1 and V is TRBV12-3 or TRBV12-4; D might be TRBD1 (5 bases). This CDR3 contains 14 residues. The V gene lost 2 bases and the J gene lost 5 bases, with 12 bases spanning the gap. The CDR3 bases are TGTGCCAGCAGTTTATTGGGGGGGGTGACTGAAGCTTTCTTT. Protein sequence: CASSLLGGVTEAFF.

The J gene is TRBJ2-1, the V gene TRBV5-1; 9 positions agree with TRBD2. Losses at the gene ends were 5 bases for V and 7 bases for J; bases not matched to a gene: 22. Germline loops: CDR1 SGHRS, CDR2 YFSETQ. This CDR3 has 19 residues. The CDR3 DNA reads TGCGCCAGCAGATCTTCCCCGGCTCTGGCGGGAGGGCGGGGAAATGAGCAGTTCTTC. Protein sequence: CASRSSPALAGGRGNEQFF. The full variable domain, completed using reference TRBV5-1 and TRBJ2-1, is KAGVTQTPRYLIKTRGQQVTLSCSPISGHRSVSWYQQTPGQGLQFLFEYFSETQRNKGNFPGRFSGRQFSNSRSEMNVSTLELGDSALYLCASRSSPALAGGRGNEQFFGPGTRLTVL.

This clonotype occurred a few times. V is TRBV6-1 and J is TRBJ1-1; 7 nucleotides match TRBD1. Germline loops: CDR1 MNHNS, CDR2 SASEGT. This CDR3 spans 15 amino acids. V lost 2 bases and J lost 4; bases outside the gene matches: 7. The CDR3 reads CASSERTGEVTEAFF. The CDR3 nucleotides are TGTGCCAGCAGTGAAAGGACAGGCGAGGTCACTGAAGCTTTCTTT.

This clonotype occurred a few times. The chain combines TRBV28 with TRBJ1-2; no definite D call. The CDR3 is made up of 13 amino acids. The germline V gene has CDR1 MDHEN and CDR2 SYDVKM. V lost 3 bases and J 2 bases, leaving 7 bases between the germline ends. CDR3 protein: CASSLGRNYGYTF. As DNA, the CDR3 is TGTGCCAGCAGTTTGGGTCGGAACTATGGCTACACCTTC.

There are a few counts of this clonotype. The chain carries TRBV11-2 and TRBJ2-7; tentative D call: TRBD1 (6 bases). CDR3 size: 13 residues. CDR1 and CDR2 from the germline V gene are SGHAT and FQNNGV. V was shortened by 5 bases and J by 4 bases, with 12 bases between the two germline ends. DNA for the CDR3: TGTGCCAGCAGCCCCCCAGGGGCGTACGAGCAGTACTTC. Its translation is CASSPPGAYEQYF.